The 28 T cell receptor beta chains in this list originate from one sample, sequenced in a study of OX40 agonist ivuxolimab in advanced cancers. Clones were read by immunoSEQ multiplex PCR, and TCRdb kept only the in-frame ones, dropping some. This table has about 100,000 clones, more than 85% appearing once. The input for sequencing was CD4+ or CD8+ T cells sorted from blood, taken in a trial of the OX40 agonist ivuxolimab. The source of these receptors is an adult with an advanced solid tumor such as melanoma, head and neck, liver or kidney cancer.

V is TRBV6-6 and J is TRBJ2-7, with 8 positions matching TRBD2. After removal of 2 bases from V and 0 bases from J, the junction contained 0 bases not matched to a gene. The length of the CDR3 is 14 residues. Looked up from germline, CDR1 is MNHNY and CDR2 is SVGAGI (reference sequence). This chain's CDR3 is CASSYSGSSYEQYF. DNA of the CDR3: TGTGCCAGCAGTTACAGCGGGAGCTCCTACGAGCAGTACTTC.

Of note for this clone: A junction boundary mismatches the germline segment, possibly from a read error. The CDR3 nucleotides read TGTGCCAGCAGTCAAAGACTAGCGGGATTGCACTTC. Amino acids: CASSQRLAGLHF. This sequence joins TRBV6-6 and TRBJ2-7; TRBD2 matches at 11 bases. The CDR3 has 12 residues. CDR1 MNHNY and CDR2 SVGAGI come from the germline V gene (reference sequence).

The chain carries TRBV5-1 and TRBJ2-7; D remains unclear. The ends were cut back, 3 bases at V and 2 bases at J, with 9 bases in the middle. Germline V gene sequence: CDR1 SGHRS, CDR2 YFSETQ. This CDR3 is 13 amino acids long. The CDR3 reads CASSSEMAYEQYF. In nucleotides, the CDR3 is TGCGCCAGCAGCTCTGAGATGGCCTACGAGCAGTACTTC.

The CDR3, as DNA: TGTGCCAGCAGCCCCACCCTACTGTACAATGAGCAGTTCTTC. This encodes CASSPTLLYNEQFF. The genes are TRBV6-1 and TRBJ2-1, with no clear D. Germline assignment: CDR1 MNHNS and CDR2 SASEGT. CDR3 size: 14 residues. Trimming cost V 6 bases and J 4 bases, with 13 bases left between them.

The chain combines TRBV5-6 with TRBJ2-1; D gene unclear. V was pared by 0 bases and J by 10 bases, with 8 bases between. The CDR3 is 12 amino acids. Per germline, CDR1 SGHDT and CDR2 YYEEEE. The CDR3 bases are TGTGCCAGCAGCTTGGAGGTTCAGGAGCAGTTCTTC. It is translated as CASSLEVQEQFF.

This clone occurred once. This sequence joins TRBV19 and TRBJ2-3; the D gene is possibly TRBD2 (5 bases). V was trimmed by 9 bases and J by 4 bases, leaving 20 bases between them. This CDR3 is 15 amino acids long. In germline, CDR1 is LNHDA, CDR2 SQIVND (reference sequence). The CDR3 is CASRPFRGSPDTQYF. The CDR3 nucleotides are TGTGCCAGCCGTCCGTTTAGAGGGTCCCCAGATACGCAGTATTTT.

This rearrangement joins TRBV30 to TRBJ2-3; 15 bases align to TRBD2. CDR3 size: 15 residues. CDR1 is GTSNPN and CDR2 is SVGIG in the germline V gene (reference sequence). Germline trimming cut 6 bases from V and 3 bases from J; bases unmatched to any gene: 4. CDR3 bases: TGTGCCTGTACCGGGACTAGCGGGAGGACAGATACGCAGTATTTT. It specifies CACTGTSGRTDTQYF.

The chain has TRBV19 and TRBJ1-3, with D tentatively TRBD1 (6 bases). Trimming took off 3 bases at V and 0 bases at J, with 12 bases between the two ends. CDR1 is LNHDA and CDR2 is SQIVND in the germline V gene (reference sequence). This CDR3 contains 16 residues. CDR3 nucleotides: TGTGCCAGTAGTATGGGGGCTTTCTTCTCTGGAAACACCATATATTTT. It is translated as CASSMGAFFSGNTIYF.

About this clone itself: Distinct nucleotide sequences in the sample also encode this CDR3. The chain joins TRBV28 to TRBJ2-1; TRBD2 matches 11 bases. Per germline, CDR1 MDHEN and CDR2 SYDVKM. V dropped 5 bases and J dropped 6; count of bases not matched to a gene: 0. The CDR3 contains 13 residues. The CDR3 coding sequence is TGTGCCAGCAGTCTAGCGGGAGGCAATGAGCAGTTCTTC. Its protein is CASSLAGGNEQFF.

The chain combines TRBV28 with TRBJ2-7; 11 bases are shared with TRBD2. The CDR3 is made up of 16 amino acids. V lost 4 bases, J lost 2 bases, and 7 bases stayed unmatched. Germline lookup yields CDR1 MDHEN and CDR2 SYDVKM. Here the CDR3 reads CASSYSSGRLAYEQYF. The DNA of the CDR3 is TGTGCCAGCAGTTATTCTAGCGGGAGGCTTGCCTACGAGCAGTACTTC.

The chain recombines TRBV6-1 with TRBJ2-7; 10 nucleotides align to TRBD1. This CDR3 is built from 17 residues. The V gene end was trimmed by 4 bases and the J gene end by 3 bases; junction bases not matched to a gene: 12. Germline V gene data show CDR1 as MNHNS and CDR2 as SASEGT. The CDR3 spells CASSGRFGTGALYEQYF. In DNA, the CDR3 is TGTGCCAGCAGTGGTAGATTCGGGACAGGGGCCCTCTACGAGCAGTACTTC.

This chain connects TRBV6-5 to TRBJ2-1; tentative D call: TRBD1 (7 bases). Trimming removed 5 bases from V and 1 base from J, with 12 bases in between. The CDR3 totals 15 residues. The germline gives CDR1 MNHEY, CDR2 SVGAGI. This CDR3 reads CASSRTGLSYNEQFF. DNA of the CDR3: TGTGCCAGCAGTAGGACAGGACTATCCTACAATGAGCAGTTCTTC.

The chain combines TRBV4-2 with TRBJ2-7; 9 nucleotides line up with TRBD1. The germline V gene has CDR1 LGHNA and CDR2 YNFKEQ. Trimming removed 0 bases from V and 6 bases from J; junction bases left unmatched: 12. This CDR3 is built from 17 residues. CDR3 in DNA: TGTGCCAGCAGCCAAGACCGAGGACTAGGGACAGGGCGCGAGCAGTACTTC. Protein: CASSQDRGLGTGREQYF.

This clone was detected once. The chain links TRBV12-5 to TRBJ2-7; the match to TRBD1 covers 8 bases. Germline V gene data show CDR1 as LGHNT and CDR2 as FRNRAP. Losses at the gene ends were 6 bases for V and 1 base for J; bases not matched to a gene: 2. CDR3 length: 13 amino acids. The CDR3 DNA reads TGTGCTAGTGGCCGGGACAGGTCCTACGAGCAGTACTTC. Its translation: CASGRDRSYEQYF.

This clone was observed a single time. The chain is built from TRBV25-1 and TRBJ2-1; 10 bases are shared with TRBD2. V trimming: 4 bases; J trimming: 6 bases; junction bases outside the gene matches: 6. Germline V gene lookup returns CDR1 MGHDK and CDR2 SYGVNS. The CDR3 length is 15 residues. The CDR3 spells CASSAWTSGTNEQFF. The CDR3 nucleotides are TGTGCCAGCAGTGCCTGGACTAGCGGCACCAATGAGCAGTTCTTC.

This chain links TRBV5-5 with TRBJ1-2; possibly TRBD1 for D (5 bases). The germline V and J ends were trimmed by 0 bases and 2 bases, with 11 bases remaining between them. Germline V gene lookup returns CDR1 SGHKS and CDR2 YYEKEE (reference sequence). The CDR3 runs to 15 residues. The CDR3 coding sequence is TGTGCCAGCAGCTTGGGAGGGCAGGGAAACTATGGCTACACCTTC. Residues: CASSLGGQGNYGYTF.

This chain links TRBV9 with TRBJ2-5; D is possibly TRBD2 (5 bases). Germline loops: CDR1 SGDLS, CDR2 YYNGEE. V was cut by 4 bases and J by 1 base, with 11 bases left in between. The CDR3 is made up of 14 amino acids. Here the CDR3 DNA reads TGTGCCAGCAGCCCAGAGGGTCTCCAAGAGACCCAGTACTTC. Translated, it gives CASSPEGLQETQYF.

The chain couples TRBV4-2 to TRBJ2-3; D may be TRBD1 or TRBD2 (5 bases each). V dropped 0 bases and J dropped 0 bases, with 7 bases sitting between them. This CDR3 is 15 amino acids long. Germline V gene sequence: CDR1 LGHNA, CDR2 YNFKEQ. The CDR3 DNA reads TGTGCCAGCAGCCAAGAATGGGACAGCACAGATACGCAGTATTTT. Translation: CASSQEWDSTDTQYF.

This chain connects TRBV5-4 to TRBJ2-7; D is ambiguous. The germline CDR1 and CDR2 sequences are SGHNT and YYREEE (reference sequence). This CDR3 contains 14 residues. Trimming left V 3 bases short and J 4 bases short, with 14 bases between. CDR3 residues: CASSSGVRLYEQYF. The CDR3, as DNA: TGTGCCAGCAGCTCTGGGGTGCGTCTTTACGAGCAGTACTTC.

This clone was detected a few times. The chain links TRBV25-1 to TRBJ2-3; 11 bases agree with TRBD2. The CDR3 is made up of 16 amino acids. The V segment lost 5 bases and the J segment 2 bases; nucleotides outside the gene matches: 6. Per the germline V gene, CDR1 is MGHDK and CDR2 is SYGVNS. CDR3 loop: CASSLWTSGHTDTQYF. The CDR3 bases are TGTGCCAGCAGTCTATGGACTAGCGGGCACACAGATACGCAGTATTTT.

This clone was counted between two and nine times. J is TRBJ2-5 and V is TRBV7-2; D remains unclear. The CDR3 consists of 14 residues. The germline V gene encodes CDR1 SGHTA and CDR2 FQGNSA. Trimming pared 5 bases from V and 5 bases from J, leaving 15 bases between. The CDR3 region has the DNA TGTGCCAGCAGCCGTCTAGAAAACCTGGAGACCCAGTACTTC. Translating it yields CASSRLENLETQYF.

This rearrangement joins TRBV28 to TRBJ1-2; perhaps TRBD1 as D (6 bases). V was clipped by 4 bases and J by 3 bases, with 9 bases between them. This CDR3 spans 13 amino acids. The germline V gene encodes CDR1 MDHEN and CDR2 SYDVKM. As DNA, the CDR3 is TGTGCCAGCAGTTCACAGGGATACTATGGCTACACCTTC. Its protein is CASSSQGYYGYTF.

As concerns this clone: The identical CDR3 is also encoded by other nucleotide sequences in the sample. The chain combines TRBV6-5 with TRBJ2-7; no firm D call. Germline loops: CDR1 MNHEY, CDR2 SVGAGI. The CDR3 runs 13 residues. The ends were cut back, 7 bases at V and 0 bases at J, with 10 bases in the middle. CDR3 region: CASTRSGSYEQYF. CDR3 nucleotides: TGTGCCAGCACACGATCGGGCTCCTACGAGCAGTACTTC.

The chain recombines TRBV11-3 with TRBJ2-1; 7 nucleotides line up with TRBD2. V gave up 5 bases and J gave up 2 bases; unmatched junction bases: 6. The CDR3 has 15 residues. Germline V gene lookup returns CDR1 SGHNT and CDR2 YENEEA. The CDR3 protein is CASSPSAGTYNEQFF. DNA of the CDR3: TGTGCCAGCAGCCCCTCAGCGGGAACCTACAATGAGCAGTTCTTC. Full variable domain (outside the CDR3, taken from reference TRBV11-3 and TRBJ2-1): EAGVVQSPRYKIIEKKQPVAFWCNPISGHNTLYWYLQNLGQGPELLIRYENEEAVDDSQLPKDRFSAERLKGVDSTLKIQPAELGDSAVYLCASSPSAGTYNEQFFGPGTRLTVL.

The chain couples TRBV7-9 to TRBJ2-1, with D tentatively TRBD2 (6 bases). Germline CDR1 reads SEHNR; CDR2 reads FQNEAQ (reference sequence). Trimming took off 0 bases at V and 3 bases at J, with 6 bases between the two ends. This CDR3 is 14 amino acids long. CDR3: CASSLAGGYNEQFF. The CDR3 coding sequence is TGTGCCAGCAGCTTAGCGGGAGGCTACAATGAGCAGTTCTTC.

The V gene is TRBV7-2, the J gene TRBJ2-1, with 11 bases matching TRBD2. V shed 5 bases and J 7 bases; nucleotides not matched to a gene: 4. Germline V gene lookup returns CDR1 SGHTA and CDR2 FQGNSA. The CDR3 is made up of 14 amino acids. CDR3 residues: CASSPSSGRNEQFF. As DNA, the CDR3 is TGTGCCAGCAGCCCGTCTAGCGGGAGGAATGAGCAGTTCTTC.

The genes are TRBV6-1 and TRBJ2-5, with 15 bases identical to TRBD2. CDR1 and CDR2 (germline): MNHNS, SASEGT. The CDR3 runs 18 residues. With 1 base clipped from V and 4 bases from J, the junction kept 7 bases outside the gene matches. For the CDR3, the DNA is TGTGCCAGCAGTGAAGGGACCACGGGACTAGCGGGAGGAGAGACCCAGTACTTC. Its protein product is CASSEGTTGLAGGETQYF.

Concerning this clone: This CDR3 is also generated by other DNA sequences in the sample. The genes are TRBV5-1 and TRBJ1-5; the D is unclear. V was clipped by 0 bases and J by 2 bases, with 6 bases between them. The CDR3 covers 14 residues. The germline CDR1 and CDR2 sequences are SGHRS and YFSETQ. Written as DNA, the CDR3 is TGCGCCAGCAGCTTGGGAGGTGGCAATCAGCCCCAGCATTTT. Translated, it gives CASSLGGGNQPQHF. Full variable domain (rest looked up from reference TRBV5-1 and TRBJ1-5): KAGVTQTPRYLIKTRGQQVTLSCSPISGHRSVSWYQQTPGQGLQFLFEYFSETQRNKGNFPGRFSGRQFSNSRSEMNVSTLELGDSALYLCASSLGGGNQPQHFGDGTRLSIL.